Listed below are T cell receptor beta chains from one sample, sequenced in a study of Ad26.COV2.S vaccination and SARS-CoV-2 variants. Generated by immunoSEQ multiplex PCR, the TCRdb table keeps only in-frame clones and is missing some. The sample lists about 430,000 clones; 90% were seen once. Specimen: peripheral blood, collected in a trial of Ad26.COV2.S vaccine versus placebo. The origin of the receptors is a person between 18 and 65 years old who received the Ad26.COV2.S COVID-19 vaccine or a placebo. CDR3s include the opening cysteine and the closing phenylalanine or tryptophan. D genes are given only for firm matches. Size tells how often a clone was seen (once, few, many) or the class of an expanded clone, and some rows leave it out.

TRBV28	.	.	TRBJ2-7	TGTGCCAGCAGTTTATCGGCTAGCTACGAGCAGTACTTC	CASSLSASYEQYF
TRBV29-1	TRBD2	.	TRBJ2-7	TGCAGCGCCGGGACTAGCGGACCCTACGAGCAGTACTTC	CSAGTSGPYEQYF
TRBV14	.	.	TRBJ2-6	TGTGCCAGCAGCGAAACGTCCAGGGGTAGAAATATTGGGGCCAACGTCCTGACTTTC	CASSETSRGRNIGANVLTF
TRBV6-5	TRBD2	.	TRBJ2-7	TGTGCCAGCAGAAGGACTAGCGGGAGCTACTACGAGCAGTACTTC	CASRRTSGSYYEQYF
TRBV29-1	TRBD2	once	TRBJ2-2	TGCAGCGTTTTAACTAGCGTTAACACCGGGGAGCTGTTTTTT	CSVLTSVNTGELFF
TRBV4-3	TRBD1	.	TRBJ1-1	TGCGCCAGCAGCCAACCGGGACAGCCTGAAGCTTTCTTT	CASSQPGQPEAFF
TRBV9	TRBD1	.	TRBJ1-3	TGTGCCAGCAGCCCCAGGGGACAGTTCTCTGGAAACACCATATATTTT	CASSPRGQFSGNTIYF
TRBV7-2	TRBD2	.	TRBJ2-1	TGTGCCAGCAGCTTCTACGGGACTAGCAGCGAGCAGTTCTTC	CASSFYGTSSEQFF
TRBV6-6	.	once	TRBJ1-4	TGTGCCAGCAGTTACTCGGGGGCCGATGAAAAACTGTTTTTT	CASSYSGADEKLFF
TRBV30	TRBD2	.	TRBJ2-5	TGTGCCTGGGAGAAGACTAGCGGGAGGGCCTTGGAGACCCAGTACTTC	CAWEKTSGRALETQYF
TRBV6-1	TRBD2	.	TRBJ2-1	TGTGCCAGCAGTGAATTTGGCGGGAGTAACCCTAATGAGCAGTTCTTC	CASSEFGGSNPNEQFF
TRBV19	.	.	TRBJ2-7	TGTGCCACCAGACGGGACGCCGTCTCCTACGAGCAGTACTTC	CATRRDAVSYEQYF
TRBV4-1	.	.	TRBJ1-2	TGCGCCAGCAGCCAAGTGGCCCCGGGGGCCTCGGGCTACACCTTC	CASSQVAPGASGYTF
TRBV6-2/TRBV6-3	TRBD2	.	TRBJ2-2	TGTGCCAGCAGTACTAACTTACCCGGGACTAGTATCGGGGAGCTGTTTTTT	CASSTNLPGTSIGELFF
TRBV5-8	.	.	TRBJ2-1	TGTGCCAGCAGCTTAAAACTAGGGTGGTACAATGAGCAGTTCTTC	CASSLKLGWYNEQFF
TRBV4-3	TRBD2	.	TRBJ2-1	TGCGCCAGCAGCCGGCCGGGACTAGCGGGTTATGAGCAGTTCTTC	CASSRPGLAGYEQFF
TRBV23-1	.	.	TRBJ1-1	TGCGCCAGCAGTCAATCGAAGCAGGTAAACACTGAAGCTTTCTTT	CASSQSKQVNTEAFF
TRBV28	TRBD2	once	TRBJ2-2	TGTGCCAGCTTTCTAGCGGGACGCGACACCGGGGAGCTGTTTTTT	CASFLAGRDTGELFF
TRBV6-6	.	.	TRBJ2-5	TGTGCCAGCAGAAACGACCCCTCCCGAGGGACCCAGTACTTC	CASRNDPSRGTQYF
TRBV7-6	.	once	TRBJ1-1	TGTGCCAGCAGCTTAGCACAGGGCATGAACACTGAAGCTTTCTTT	CASSLAQGMNTEAFF